A single sample gave rise to the 9 T cell receptor beta chains below, sequenced in a study of shared clonotypes between healthy human individuals. CD8 cells classed as naive were CD45RO-negative and positively selected for CCR7, excluding terminally differentiated effector memory CD45RA+ cells. Using immunoSEQ multiplex PCR, the repertoire was profiled, and TCRdb retains in-frame clones only, with some absent. The sample has around 2.1 million clones; about 93% are singletons. The sequenced material came from naive CD8+ T cells from PBMCs. These receptors all stem from a man younger than 30 in good health. Some clones in this sample may be carry-over from other donors' samples.

The rearrangement joins TRBV11-2 to TRBJ1-3; D is uncertain. V was pared by 8 bases and J by 4 bases, with 15 bases between. Germline V lookup: CDR1 SGHAT, CDR2 FQNNGV. CDR3 length equals 14 residues. The CDR3 region has the DNA TGTGCCAGCTCAATCACGCGGCCCGGAAACACCATATATTTT. Its translation: CASSITRPGNTIYF.

Regarding this clone: This same CDR3 is encoded by further DNA sequences in the sample. This sequence joins TRBV9 and TRBJ2-1, with 8 bases fitting TRBD1. V shed 0 bases and J 0 bases; nucleotides not matched to a gene: 2. Germline lookup yields CDR1 SGDLS and CDR2 YYNGEE. The CDR3 runs 16 residues. CDR3 sequence (DNA): TGTGCCAGCAGCGTAGACAGGGGGAGCTCCTACAATGAGCAGTTCTTC. It encodes CASSVDRGSSYNEQFF.

The CDR3 here is CASSERGLPTGELFF. CDR3 nucleotides: TGTGCCAGCAGTGAAAGAGGACTCCCCACCGGGGAGCTGTTTTTT. The chain combines TRBV6-1 with TRBJ2-2, with a tentative D call TRBD2 (5 bases). This CDR3 is 15 amino acids long. CDR1 is MNHNS, CDR2 SASEGT, per germline. V was cut by 2 bases and J by 4 bases, with 11 bases left in between.

V and J are TRBV11-2 and TRBJ1-2; D not certain. Trimming stripped 1 base from V and 0 bases from J, with 9 bases between. Germline loops: CDR1 SGHAT, CDR2 FQNNGV. The length of the CDR3 is 15 residues. The CDR3 DNA reads TGTGCCAGCAGCTTAGGGAGTGTAGCTAACTATGGCTACACCTTC. Amino acids: CASSLGSVANYGYTF.

This chain links TRBV4-2 with TRBJ2-5; D remains ambiguous. Germline loops: CDR1 LGHNA, CDR2 YNFKEQ. Trimming removed 1 base at V and 0 bases at J, with 9 bases between. The CDR3 covers 15 residues. Written as DNA, the CDR3 is TGTGCCAGCAGCCAAGTCGACTCCTACCAAGAGACCCAGTACTTC. It yields the protein CASSQVDSYQETQYF.

This chain uses TRBV16 with TRBJ1-2; the match to TRBD1 covers 8 bases. The V gene's germline CDR1 is KGHSY and CDR2 FQNENV. With V trimmed by 2 bases and J by 2 bases, 7 bases remained unmatched. The CDR3 contains 16 residues. The DNA of the CDR3 is TGTGCCAGCAGCCAACAAAGGACAGGGAGAAACTATGGCTACACCTTC. It specifies CASSQQRTGRNYGYTF.

The V and J genes are TRBV4-2 and TRBJ1-2; 10 positions agree with TRBD1. The CDR3 totals 16 residues. Germline V gives CDR1 LGHNA, CDR2 YNFKEQ. The ends lost 1 base at V and 6 bases at J; junction bases unmatched: 8. As DNA, the CDR3 is TGTGCCAGCAGCCAAGGGCCGGGACAGGGGATCGATGGCTACACCTTC. Amino acid sequence: CASSQGPGQGIDGYTF.

This chain connects TRBV7-3 to TRBJ2-7; the match to TRBD2 covers 7 bases. The CDR3 totals 13 residues. CDR1 is SGHTA and CDR2 is FQGTGA in the germline V gene. V shed 4 bases and J 2 bases; nucleotides not matched to a gene: 2. CDR3 region: CASSSGLAYEQYF. In DNA form, the CDR3 reads TGTGCCAGCAGCTCCGGACTAGCCTACGAGCAGTACTTC.

The chain carries TRBV29-1 and TRBJ2-7, with a tentative D call TRBD1 (6 bases). V shed 7 bases and J shed 6 bases, with 13 bases lying between them. The CDR3 covers 11 residues. Germline V gives CDR1 SQVTM, CDR2 ANQGSEA. The CDR3 loop reads CSARVGGEQYF. CDR3 coding DNA: TGCAGCGCCAGAGTAGGGGGCGAGCAGTACTTC.